This T cell receptor (beta chain) is drawn from a study of naive and memory T cell subsets. As concerns this clonotype: The antigen is undetermined.

After removal of 6 bases from V and 7 bases from J, the junction contained 9 bases not matched to a gene. The CDR3 consists of 15 residues. Two oligonucleotides, mixed equimolar, formed the beta constant-region primer covering TRBC1 and TRBC2. TCRdb fed the UMI-ligation and nested PCR reads into MiXCR, producing one record per CDR3 protein. The table has some 85,000 distinct CDR3 sequences, around 13% seen once; the top ten hold 0.9% to 1%. Whole-study findings and limits: Diversity fell and Gini index rose from naive through CM, EM, EMRA.

Alpha and beta libraries were amplified separately from the second PCR onward. Four subsets defined by CD45RA and CD27 were sorted after CD3, CD4, CD8 and live/dead staining. The chain carries TRBV12-3 or TRBV12-4 and TRBJ2-2, with TRBD1 identical over 9 bases. Sequencing was done on a sample of central memory CD4+ T cells from blood. This clonotype was obtained from a human donor in good health. The CDR3: CASRLGTGYNGELFF. The CDR3 DNA is TGTGCCAGCAGACTAGGGACAGGGTATAACGGGGAGCTGTTTTTT.